This entry lists 8 T cell receptor beta chains sequenced from one sample in a study of CD8 T cells in ankylosing spondylitis. TCRdb processed the 5' RACE reads anew with MiXCR; each CDR3 protein has one entry. The data show around 230,000 distinct CDR3 sequences, 8% to 9.5% seen once. The sequencing input was blood, either unsorted or a sorted T cell fraction (not recorded which). The source of these receptors is a male donor with ankylosing spondylitis or in good health (not recorded which).

This clonotype was detected a few times. The chain has TRBV29-1 and TRBJ2-5; 9 positions agree with TRBD2. Germline V lookup: CDR1 SQVTM, CDR2 ANQGSEA. Trimming cost V 8 bases and J 4 bases; bases outside gene matches: 11. The CDR3 extends over 14 amino acids. CDR3 bases: TGCAGCCTTAGGGCGGGGGGGGTACGAGAGACCCAGTACTTC. This encodes CSLRAGGVRETQYF.

This clonotype was picked up many times. The chain couples TRBV20-1 to TRBJ2-1; D is ambiguous. Germline CDR1 is DFQATT and CDR2 is SNEGSKA (reference sequence). This CDR3 spans 14 amino acids. The ends were cut back, 3 bases at V and 0 bases at J, with 9 bases in the middle. CDR3 amino acids: CSASPSYSYNEQFF. CDR3 bases: TGCAGTGCTAGTCCCAGCTACTCCTACAATGAGCAGTTCTTC.

In this sample, this clonotype turned up a few times. The chain joins TRBV10-3 to TRBJ2-5; 8 bases agree with TRBD1. The germline V gene has CDR1 ENHRY and CDR2 SYGVKD. V was pared by 0 bases and J by 4 bases, with 4 bases of the junction left unmatched. The CDR3 runs to 15 residues. This chain's CDR3 is CAISESGTGGETQYF. CDR3 DNA sequence: TGTGCCATCAGTGAGTCGGGGACAGGTGGAGAGACCCAGTACTTC.

This clonotype has at least ten counts. The chain has TRBV4-3 and TRBJ1-2, with D tentatively TRBD1 (6 bases). The V gene lost 3 bases and the J gene lost 6 bases, with 14 bases spanning the gap. The CDR3 is made up of 14 amino acids. CDR1 is LGHNA, CDR2 YSLEER, per germline. This CDR3 is CASSHVAQGNGYTF. For the CDR3, the DNA is TGCGCCAGCAGCCACGTTGCGCAGGGGAATGGCTACACCTTC.

This clonotype was recorded once. V is TRBV7-2 and J is TRBJ2-1; 11 nucleotides line up with TRBD2. The trim removed 8 bases at V and 4 bases at J, leaving 10 bases unmatched. CDR1 and CDR2 (germline): SGHTA, FQGNSA. The CDR3 is made up of 16 amino acids. CDR3 residues: CASGPTLAGGYNEQFF. The CDR3 coding sequence is TGTGCCAGCGGCCCAACGCTAGCGGGAGGTTACAATGAGCAGTTCTTC. Full variable domain (remainder filled in from reference TRBV7-2 and TRBJ2-1): GAGVSQSPSNKVTEKGKDVELRCDPISGHTALYWYRQSLGQGLEFLIYFQGNSAPDKSGLPSDRFSAERTGGSVSTLTIQRTQQEDSAVYLCASGPTLAGGYNEQFFGPGTRLTVL.

The CDR3 reads CASSTGAYEQYF. The CDR3 DNA follows: TGTGCCAGCTCCACAGGTGCCTACGAGCAGTACTTC. The chain combines TRBV5-4 with TRBJ2-7, with D perhaps TRBD1 (5 bases). The CDR3 spans 12 residues. V gave up 7 bases and J gave up 2 bases, with 10 bases separating them. The germline gives CDR1 SGHNT, CDR2 YYREEE (reference sequence).

This clonotype was seen a handful of times. The J gene is TRBJ1-3, the V gene TRBV3-1, with 9 bases fitting TRBD1. This CDR3 region has 16 residues. J was trimmed by 4 bases and V by 3 bases; bases with no gene match: 7. CDR1 and CDR2 from the germline V gene are LGHDT and YNNKEL (reference sequence). The DNA for the CDR3 is TGTGCCAGCAGCCAGACACAGGGGGCCGGAGGAAACACCATATATTTT. Its protein product is CASSQTQGAGGNTIYF.

At least ten counts were recorded for this clonotype. The rearrangement joins TRBV20-1 to TRBJ2-5, with D possibly matching TRBD2 (5 bases). The CDR3 totals 12 residues. Per germline, CDR1 DFQATT and CDR2 SNEGSKA (reference sequence). With 6 bases removed from V and 5 bases from J, the gap between germline ends came to 13 bases. The CDR3 DNA is TGCAGTGCCCCCGACTACGGGGAGACCCAGTACTTC. It encodes CSAPDYGETQYF.